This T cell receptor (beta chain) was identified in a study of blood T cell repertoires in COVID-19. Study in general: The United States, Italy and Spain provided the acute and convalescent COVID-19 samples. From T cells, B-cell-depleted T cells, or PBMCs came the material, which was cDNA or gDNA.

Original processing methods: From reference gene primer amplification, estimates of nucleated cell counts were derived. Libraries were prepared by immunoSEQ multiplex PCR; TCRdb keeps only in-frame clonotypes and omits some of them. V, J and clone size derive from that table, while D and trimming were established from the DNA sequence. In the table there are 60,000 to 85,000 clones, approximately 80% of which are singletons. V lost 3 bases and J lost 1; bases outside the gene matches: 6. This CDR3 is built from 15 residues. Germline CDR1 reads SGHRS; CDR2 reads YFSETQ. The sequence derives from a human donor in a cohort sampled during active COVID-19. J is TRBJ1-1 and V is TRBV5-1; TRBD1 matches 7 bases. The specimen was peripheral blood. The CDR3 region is CASSSRQGTNTEAFF. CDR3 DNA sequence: TGCGCCAGCAGCTCGAGACAGGGTACGAACACTGAAGCTTTCTTT.